What follows is one T cell receptor (beta chain) and its context. The sample originates from a study of blood T cell repertoires in COVID-19. Study summary: Material from acute and convalescent COVID-19 was sourced from the United States, Italy and Spain. T cells, B-cell-depleted T cells, or PBMCs supplied cDNA or gDNA.

Germline V CDR1 and CDR2: LNHNV, YYDKDF (reference sequence). V dropped 4 bases and J dropped 2 bases, with 12 bases sitting between them. This CDR3 comprises 15 residues. Only in-frame clones appear in the TCRdb table, and some are missing; sequencing was by immunoSEQ multiplex PCR. The sample has 250,000 or so clones, more than 80% seen once. Sequenced input: peripheral blood. The origin of this receptor is a woman under 40 with active or convalescent COVID-19. The chain couples TRBV15 to TRBJ2-1, with D tentatively TRBD1 (6 bases). In DNA form, the CDR3 reads TGTGCCACCAGCACTGAGACAGGTACCTACAATGAGCAGTTCTTC. Protein product: CATSTETGTYNEQFF. The complete variable domain, with remaining parts taken from reference TRBV15 and TRBJ2-1, reads DAMVIQNPRYQVTQFGKPVTLSCSQTLNHNVMYWYQQKSSQAPKLLFHYYDKDFNNEADTPDNFQSRRPNTSFCFLDIRSPGLGDTAMYLCATSTETGTYNEQFFGPGTRLTVL.